The following is a T cell receptor (beta chain) sequence with its context. The data were obtained in a study of blood T cell repertoires in COVID-19. Enrolled through a virtual design, the participants were between roughly 18 and 89 years of age and came from about two dozen US areas. Donors were grouped by their self-reported clinical history. In Cohort 3, a recovered donor had either two negative PCRs, clearance, or symptom resolution. In the original analysis: The assay estimated nucleated cells by amplifying reference gene primers. Generated by immunoSEQ multiplex PCR, the TCRdb table keeps only in-frame clones and is missing some. The DNA was the basis for D and trimming; V, J and clone size are from that table. The sample has about 500,000 clones; 87% are singletons. Input material: PBMCs or T cells enriched from blood (not recorded which). The source of this sequence is a woman aged 18-29 years who had recovered from COVID-19.

The CDR3 coding sequence is TGTGCCATCGAGTTGGGGGGGTTTGAAGATACGCAGTATTTT. Translation: CAIELGGFEDTQYF. The chain joins TRBV2 to TRBJ2-3; 7 nucleotides match TRBD2. This CDR3 spans 14 amino acids. After removal of 10 bases from V and 5 bases from J, the junction contained 12 bases not matched to a gene. Germline CDR1 is SNHLY and CDR2 is FYNNEI.